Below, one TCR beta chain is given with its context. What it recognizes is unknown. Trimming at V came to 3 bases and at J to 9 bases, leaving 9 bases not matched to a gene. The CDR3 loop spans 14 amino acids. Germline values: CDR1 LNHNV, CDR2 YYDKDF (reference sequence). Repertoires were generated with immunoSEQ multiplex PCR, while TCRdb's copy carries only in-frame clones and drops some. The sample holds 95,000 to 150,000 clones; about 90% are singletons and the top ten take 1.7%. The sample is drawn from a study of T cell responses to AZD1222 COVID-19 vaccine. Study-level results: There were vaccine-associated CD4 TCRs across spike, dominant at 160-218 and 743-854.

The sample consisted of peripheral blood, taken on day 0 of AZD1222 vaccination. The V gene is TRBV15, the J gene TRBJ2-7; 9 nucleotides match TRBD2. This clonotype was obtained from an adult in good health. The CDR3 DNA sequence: TGTGCCACCAGCAGCGGAGAAGCGGGAGGTAGGCAGTACGTC. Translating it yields CATSSGEAGGRQYV.